This T cell receptor beta chain was obtained from a study of glioma-infiltrating T cells. This clonotype was counted many times. Its cognate antigen is unknown. Regarding the study as a whole: CDR3 overlap between tissue and blood was very small. Non-neoplastic patients had below-expected tissue-blood divergence, while all gliomas exceeded expectation.

Amplification of TCR alpha and beta CDR3 regions from RNA used iRepertoire nested multiplex PCR. One-step reverse transcription and amplification started from around 100-400 ng of tissue mRNA or PBMC total RNA. TCRdb reprocessed the multiplex PCR reads with MiXCR, giving one entry per CDR3 protein. The table includes about 190,000 distinct CDR3 sequences, approximately 30% detected once. CDR1 and CDR2 from the germline V gene are LGHDT and YNNKEL (reference sequence). The CDR3 spans 14 residues. Trimming shortened V by 1 base and J by 0 bases, and 5 bases separated the two germline ends. The chain couples TRBV3-1 to TRBJ2-3; no firm D call. The sequence came from a human donor with low-grade glioma or glioblastoma, undergoing nonglioma brain surgery, or in good health (not recorded which). Sequencing input: glioma tissue, nonneoplastic brain tissue, or PBMCs (not recorded which). CDR3 sequence: CASSQGFSTDTQYF. In DNA form, the CDR3 reads TGTGCCAGCAGCCAAGGGTTTAGCACAGATACGCAGTATTTT.